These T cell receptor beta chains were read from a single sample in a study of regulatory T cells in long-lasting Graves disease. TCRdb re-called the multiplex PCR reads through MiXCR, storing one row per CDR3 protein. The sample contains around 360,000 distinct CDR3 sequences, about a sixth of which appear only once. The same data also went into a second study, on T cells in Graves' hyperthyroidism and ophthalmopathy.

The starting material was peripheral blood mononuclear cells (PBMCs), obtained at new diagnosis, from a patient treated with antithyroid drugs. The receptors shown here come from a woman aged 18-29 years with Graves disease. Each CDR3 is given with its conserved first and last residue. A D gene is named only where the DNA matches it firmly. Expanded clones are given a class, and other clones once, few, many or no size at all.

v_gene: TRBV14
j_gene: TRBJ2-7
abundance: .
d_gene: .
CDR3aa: CASSSSVISYEQYF
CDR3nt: TGTGCCAGCAGCAGTAGTGTGATTTCCTACGAGCAGTACTTC

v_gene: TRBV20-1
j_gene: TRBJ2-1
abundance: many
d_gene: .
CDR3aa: CSANTGGDYNEQFF
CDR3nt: TGCAGTGCCAACACAGGGGGGGACTACAATGAGCAGTTCTTC

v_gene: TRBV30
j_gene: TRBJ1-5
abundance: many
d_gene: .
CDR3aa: CAWSRRNQPQHF
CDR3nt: TGTGCCTGGAGCCGGAGAAATCAGCCCCAGCATTTT

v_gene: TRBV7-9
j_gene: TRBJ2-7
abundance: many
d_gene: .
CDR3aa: CASSPRLTSYEQYF
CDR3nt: TGTGCCAGCAGCCCCAGGTTAACCTCCTACGAGCAGTACTTC

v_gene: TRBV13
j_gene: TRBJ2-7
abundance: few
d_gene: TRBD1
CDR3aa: CASSSQGALWEQYF
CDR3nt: TGTGCCAGCAGCTCACAGGGGGCCCTTTGGGAGCAGTACTTC

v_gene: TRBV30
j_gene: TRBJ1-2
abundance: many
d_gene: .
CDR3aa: CAALTSGTKGYTF
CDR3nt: TGTGCCGCGTTGACATCCGGGACGAAGGGCTACACCTTC

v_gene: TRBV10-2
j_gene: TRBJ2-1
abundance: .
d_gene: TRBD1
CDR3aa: CASRSTGGAYNEQFF
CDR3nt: TGCGCCAGCAGGTCAACAGGGGGCGCGTACAATGAGCAGTTCTTC

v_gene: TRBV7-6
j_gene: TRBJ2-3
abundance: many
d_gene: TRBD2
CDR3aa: CASSSGGRRTDTQYF
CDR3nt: TGTGCCAGCAGCTCGGGGGGGAGACGCACAGATACGCAGTATTTT

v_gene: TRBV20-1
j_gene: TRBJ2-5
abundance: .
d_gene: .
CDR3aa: CSARVGPRETQYF
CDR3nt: TGCAGTGCTAGAGTAGGCCCGCGGGAGACCCAGTACTTC

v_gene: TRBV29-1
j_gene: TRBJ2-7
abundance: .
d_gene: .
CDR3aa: CSVEQGFGQYF
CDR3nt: TGCAGCGTTGAACAGGGTTTCGGGCAGTACTTC

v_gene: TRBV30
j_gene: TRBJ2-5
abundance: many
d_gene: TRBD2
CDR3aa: CAWMELAEHQETQYF
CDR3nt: TGTGCCTGGATGGAACTAGCGGAGCACCAAGAGACCCAGTACTTC

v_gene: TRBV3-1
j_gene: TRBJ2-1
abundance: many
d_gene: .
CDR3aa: CASSQDPSRESSYNEQFF
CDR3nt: TGTGCCAGCAGCCAAGATCCTAGCAGGGAAAGCTCCTACAATGAGCAGTTCTTC

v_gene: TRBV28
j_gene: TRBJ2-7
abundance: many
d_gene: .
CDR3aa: CASTNPAYEQYF
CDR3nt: TGTGCCAGCACCAACCCGGCCTACGAGCAGTACTTC

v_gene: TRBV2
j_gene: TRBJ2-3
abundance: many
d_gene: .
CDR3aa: CASSEEAPGRPIDTQYF
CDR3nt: TGTGCCAGCAGTGAAGAGGCTCCCGGGAGACCGATAGATACGCAGTATTTT

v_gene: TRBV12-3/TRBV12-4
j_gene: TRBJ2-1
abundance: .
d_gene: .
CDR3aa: CASSTAPGRNEQFF
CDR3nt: TGTGCCAGCAGTACCGCACCGGGGCGCAATGAGCAGTTCTTC

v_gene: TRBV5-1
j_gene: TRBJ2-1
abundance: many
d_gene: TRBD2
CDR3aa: CASSSGTSGRIDEQFF
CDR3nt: TGCGCCAGCAGCTCTGGGACTAGCGGGAGGATCGATGAGCAGTTCTTC

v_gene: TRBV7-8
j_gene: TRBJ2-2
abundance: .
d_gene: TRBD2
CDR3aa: CASSSSPAGGHDGELFF
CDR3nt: TGTGCCAGCAGCTCCTCTCCGGCGGGGGGGCATGACGGGGAGCTGTTTTTT

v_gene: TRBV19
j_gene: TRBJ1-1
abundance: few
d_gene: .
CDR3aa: CASSIDGSFGGWTEAFF
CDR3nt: TGTGCCAGTAGTATAGATGGTAGTTTCGGGGGATGGACTGAAGCTTTCTTT

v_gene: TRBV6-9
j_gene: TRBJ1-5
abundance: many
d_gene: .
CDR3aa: CASSYLTGNQPQHF
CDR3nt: TGTGCCAGCAGTTACCTTACAGGAAATCAGCCCCAGCATTTT

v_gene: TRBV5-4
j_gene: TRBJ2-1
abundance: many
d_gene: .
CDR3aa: CASSLVGLANEQFF
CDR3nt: TGTGCCAGCAGCTTGGTGGGCCTCGCCAATGAGCAGTTCTTC

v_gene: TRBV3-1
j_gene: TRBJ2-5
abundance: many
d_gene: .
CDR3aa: CASSPIAASRETQYF
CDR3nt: TGTGCCAGCAGCCCAATAGCGGCGTCAAGGGAGACCCAGTACTTC

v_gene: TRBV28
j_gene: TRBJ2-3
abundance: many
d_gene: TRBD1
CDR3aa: CASSLGDSSTDTQYF
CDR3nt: TGTGCCAGCAGTTTAGGGGACAGTTCCACAGATACGCAGTATTTT